A single sample is the source of the 20 T cell receptor beta chains below, sequenced in a study of vaccination and CD4 T cells after COVID-19. Their antigens are not known. Treatment in this sample: roughly 11-day PBMC culture with coronavirus spike peptide pools or control peptides (ViraFEST assay). Once obtained from cultured CD4+ T cells, the DNA was sequenced using the Oncomine TCR Beta short-read assay. TCRdb passed the PCR reads through MiXCR, listing each CDR3 protein once. This sample carries several thousand distinct CDR3 sequences, 19% of them seen once, and the ten largest clones take 27%. Sequencing used CD4+ T cells from blood, cultured in vitro. The receptor set was obtained from a human donor who had recovered from COVID-19.

A few counts support this clonotype. V gene TRBV28 combines with J gene TRBJ1-3; D may be TRBD1 (5 bases). V dropped 1 base and J dropped 2 bases, with 6 bases sitting between them. The germline CDR1 and CDR2 sequences are MDHEN and SYDVKM. The CDR3 is 14 amino acids. CDR3 region: CASSLSGTGNTIYF. The CDR3 nucleotides are TGTGCCAGCAGTTTATCAGGGACTGGAAACACCATATATTTT.

In this sample, this clonotype turned up a few times. This sequence joins TRBV6-1 and TRBJ1-1; unclear D gene. This CDR3 contains 14 residues. Germline CDR1 and CDR2: MNHNS and SASEGT. Trimming removed 6 bases from V and 4 bases from J, with 15 bases in between. The CDR3 sequence is CASRPIIRLTEAFF. CDR3 nucleotides: TGTGCCAGCAGACCAATAATACGACTCACTGAAGCTTTCTTT.

By frequency in the sample, this clonotype is large. The chain uses TRBV6-1 and TRBJ1-2; 11 bases are a match to TRBD1. V shed 8 bases, J shed 6 bases, and the junction held 5 bases outside the gene matches. This CDR3 contains 13 residues. CDR1 and CDR2 (germline): MNHNS, SASEGT. The CDR3 loop reads CASQDRGLNGYTF. The CDR3 bases are TGTGCCAGCCAGGACAGGGGGCTAAATGGCTACACCTTC.

The V call is TRBV6-2 or TRBV6-3, the J call TRBJ1-1, with D maybe TRBD1 (5 bases). The CDR3 extends over 16 amino acids. Germline CDR1 MNHEY, CDR2 SVGEGT. V was pared by 11 bases and J by 0 bases, with 22 bases between. Written as DNA, the CDR3 is TGTGCCTCTCCCCAGTGGGGACGGATGATGAACACTGAAGCTTTCTTT. It specifies CASPQWGRMMNTEAFF.

This rearrangement joins TRBV27 to TRBJ1-1, with 7 bases fitting TRBD1. This CDR3 is built from 14 residues. Germline CDR1 is MNHEY and CDR2 is SMNVEV (reference sequence). J was trimmed by 8 bases and V by 6 bases; bases with no gene match: 12. The CDR3 spells CASRPQGVGMEAFF. As DNA, the CDR3 is TGTGCCAGCAGACCCCAGGGGGTGGGGATGGAAGCTTTCTTT.

This clonotype is labeled as medium-sized. This sequence joins TRBV12-3 or TRBV12-4 and TRBJ1-2; D is possibly TRBD1 (6 bases). This CDR3 contains 14 residues. Trimming took off 3 bases at V and 2 bases at J, with 10 bases between the two ends. The CDR3 protein is CASSFRGGNYGYTF. The DNA of the CDR3 is TGTGCCAGCAGTTTTAGGGGGGGGAACTATGGCTACACCTTC.

This clonotype was seen once. One junction end does not reproduce the germline sequence, and a read error may be involved. CDR3 sequence: CASSMNPGQGNRYLFRNRQPRHF. CDR3 in DNA: TGTGCCAGTAGTATGAATCCGGGACAGGGAAACCGATATCTCTTCCGAAACCGGCAGCCCCGGCATTTT. J is TRBJ1-5 and V is TRBV19, with 9 bases fitting TRBD1. Germline V gene data show CDR1 as LNHDA and CDR2 as SQIVND (reference sequence). This CDR3 region has 23 residues.

This clonotype was found a few times. This rearrangement joins TRBV27 to TRBJ1-2, with D hard to call. The CDR3 spans 12 residues. Germline CDR1 and CDR2: MNHEY and SMNVEV (reference sequence). Trimming took 5 bases from V and 8 from J, leaving 12 bases between them. CDR3 protein: CASSPLKGGYTF. CDR3 nucleotides: TGTGCCAGCAGTCCTCTAAAGGGCGGCTACACCTTC.

This chain links TRBV2 with TRBJ1-2; D gene uncertain. The germline V gene has CDR1 SNHLY and CDR2 FYNNEI. V lost 5 bases and J 0 bases, leaving 7 bases between the germline ends. This CDR3 is built from 13 residues. CDR3 residues: CASSPTTNYGYTF. The CDR3 DNA is TGTGCCAGCAGTCCTACTACTAACTATGGCTACACCTTC.

The V gene is TRBV11-2, the J gene TRBJ2-7, with 8 positions matching TRBD1. V lost 3 bases to trimming and J lost 3 bases; unmatched junction nucleotides: 7. Germline V CDR1 and CDR2: SGHAT, FQNNGV. CDR3 length: 15 residues. CDR3 in amino acids: CASSLDRVLVYEQYF. As DNA, the CDR3 is TGTGCCAGCAGCTTGGACAGGGTTTTGGTCTACGAGCAGTACTTC.

This clonotype is labeled medium-sized. The chain employs TRBV11-2 and TRBJ1-1; D unclear. V lost 0 bases to trimming and J lost 5 bases, with 7 bases between them. The germline CDR1 and CDR2 sequences are SGHAT and FQNNGV. The CDR3 has 13 residues. The CDR3 loop is CASSLEQTTEAFF. In DNA, the CDR3 is TGTGCCAGCAGCTTAGAACAGACTACTGAAGCTTTCTTT.

In its sample, this clonotype ranks as medium-sized. The genes are TRBV6-1 and TRBJ1-1; D may be TRBD1 (5 bases). Germline lookup yields CDR1 MNHNS and CDR2 SASEGT. The CDR3 spans 11 residues. Trimming shortened V by 7 bases and J by 9 bases, and 12 bases separated the two germline ends. The CDR3 loop reads CASTKGEKAFF. In DNA form, the CDR3 reads TGTGCCAGCACGAAAGGGGAAAAAGCTTTCTTT.

This clonotype has a handful of counts. The genes are TRBV6-1 and TRBJ1-5; 7 positions match TRBD1. Losses at the gene ends were 6 bases for V and 6 bases for J; bases not matched to a gene: 8. The CDR3 is 14 amino acids. The V gene's germline CDR1 is MNHNS and CDR2 SASEGT. In DNA form, the CDR3 reads TGTGCCAGCAGCCCAGCACAGGGGTTTCAGCCCCAGCATTTT. Its protein is CASSPAQGFQPQHF.

The J gene is TRBJ2-3, the V gene TRBV12-3 or TRBV12-4; D may correspond to TRBD1 or TRBD2 (5 bases each). V was clipped by 6 bases and J by 2 bases, with 12 bases between them. The CDR3 consists of 14 residues. The CDR3 spells CASRNPGTTDTQYF. In nucleotides, the CDR3 is TGTGCCAGCAGAAACCCAGGGACCACAGATACGCAGTATTTT.

This clonotype turned up a few times. The CDR3 loop reads CASSQSQYLGAEAFF. The CDR3 nucleotides read TGCGCCAGCAGCCAATCCCAGTACTTGGGGGCTGAAGCTTTCTTT. The chain has TRBV4-1 and TRBJ1-1, with D possibly being TRBD1 (5 bases). V was trimmed by 2 bases and J by 6 bases, leaving 16 bases between them. Germline CDR1 is MGHRA and CDR2 is YSYEKL. There are 15 residues in the CDR3.

The V and J genes are TRBV20-1 and TRBJ2-5; a possible D gene is TRBD1 (6 bases). Trimming took off 3 bases at V and 4 bases at J, with 12 bases between the two ends. The CDR3 consists of 13 residues. Germline CDR1 reads DFQATT; CDR2 reads SNEGSKA (reference sequence). CDR3 loop: CSARFWGRETQYF. The CDR3 bases are TGCAGTGCTAGGTTTTGGGGGCGAGAGACCCAGTACTTC.

Relative to its sample, this clonotype is medium-sized. V is TRBV11-2 and J is TRBJ1-1; D gene ambiguous. This CDR3 contains 15 residues. V dropped 1 base and J dropped 3 bases, with 12 bases sitting between them. The germline V gene has CDR1 SGHAT and CDR2 FQNNGV. The CDR3: CASSLAQTQYTEAFF. The DNA for the CDR3 is TGTGCCAGCAGCTTAGCACAAACCCAATACACTGAAGCTTTCTTT.

This clonotype was recorded a few times. This rearrangement joins TRBV27 to TRBJ2-3; D gene unclear. Germline CDR1 reads MNHEY; CDR2 reads SMNVEV (reference sequence). With 10 bases removed from V and 3 bases from J, the gap between germline ends came to 8 bases. This CDR3 contains 11 residues. The CDR3 region is CATGRTDTQYF. CDR3 nucleotide sequence: TGTGCCACCGGTCGGACAGATACGCAGTATTTT.

The rearrangement uses TRBV12-3 or TRBV12-4 and TRBJ2-2; D is uncertain. CDR3 length equals 15 residues. The V gene lost 5 bases and the J gene lost 7 bases, with 17 bases spanning the gap. The CDR3 loop reads CASSRTPPGFGELFF. CDR3 DNA: TGTGCCAGCAGTCGAACCCCCCCGGGTTTCGGGGAGCTGTTTTTT.

CDR3 sequence (DNA): TGTGCCTGGAGTGAGTGGAACACTGAAGCTTTCTTT. It translates to CAWSEWNTEAFF. The V call is TRBV30, the J call TRBJ1-1; D gene uncertain. Trimming shortened V by 1 base and J by 1 base, and 4 bases separated the two germline ends. The CDR3 contains 12 residues. Looked up from germline, CDR1 is GTSNPN and CDR2 is SVGIG (reference sequence).